This T cell receptor (beta chain) was identified in a study of blood T cell repertoires in COVID-19. Overall study context: The study drew acute and convalescent COVID-19 samples from the United States, Italy and Spain. Sources were T cells, B-cell-depleted T cells, or PBMCs; the material itself was cDNA or gDNA.

Germline V gene lookup returns CDR1 SGHTA and CDR2 FQGNSA. The CDR3 length is 12 residues. V lost 5 bases to trimming and J lost 5 bases, with 10 bases between them. Sequencing used immunoSEQ multiplex PCR; TCRdb keeps in-frame clones, though not all of them. The sample has about 250,000 clones, around 85% seen once; the top ten hold around 4.1%. The sequence derives from a woman in her thirties or forties with active or convalescent COVID-19. The gene calls are TRBV7-2 and TRBJ2-7; no clear D gene. Sample: peripheral blood. The CDR3 nucleotides read TGTGCCAGCAGCCCGACTCGGAACGAGCAGTACTTC. Residues: CASSPTRNEQYF.